The clone carrying this T cell receptor beta chain came up a few times. These data belong to a study of Ad26.COV2.S vaccination and SARS-CoV-2 variants. Turning to the study itself: Trial arm assignment for the donor was COV1001 Ad26.COV2.S.

Assay: immunoSEQ multiplex PCR; the TCRdb copy retains only in-frame clones and omits some. The sample shows some 300,000 clones, around four fifths of them seen only once. The treatment: about 20 received Ad26.COV2.S at low or high dose, single or two shots; a few received placebo; per-sample allocation not given. Samples came from day 63 after the first vaccine or placebo injection. The germline gives CDR1 LGHDT, CDR2 YNNKEL (reference sequence). The CDR3 is 15 residues long. The V end was cut by 3 bases, the J end by 8 bases, with 19 bases between. The chain employs TRBV3-1 (or the pseudogene TRBV3-2) and TRBJ1-2; D not resolved. The sequencing here drew on peripheral blood, taken in a trial of Ad26.COV2.S vaccine versus placebo. The origin of this receptor is a person aged 18-65 years who received the Ad26.COV2.S COVID-19 vaccine or a placebo. CDR3 bases: TGTGCCAGCAGCCAGGAAGCGACCGGCCTTGGGGGCTACACCTTC. This gives the protein CASSQEATGLGGYTF.